This T cell receptor (beta chain) emerged from a study of T cells after yellow fever vaccination. Notes on the study in general: Across the CD4 and CD8 compartments, a small share of clonotypes was present in both.

Germline V lookup: CDR1 SGHRS, CDR2 YFSETQ. Germline trimming cut 1 base from V and 9 bases from J; bases unmatched to any gene: 7. This CDR3 has 16 amino acids. This clonotype was picked up many times. As yet, its antigen is unknown. UMIs and a universal primer site were added when TCR cDNA was made by 5'RACE template switching. TCRdb used MiXCR to reprocess the 5' RACE reads, holding one entry per CDR3 protein. The repertoire includes roughly 310,000 distinct CDR3 sequences, approximately 3.8% of them detected once, and 23% sits in the top ten. This sample comprised PBMCs, obtained on the day of the yellow fever booster vaccination. The V call is TRBV5-1, the J call TRBJ2-1; 13 nucleotides match TRBD2. The TCR was taken from a man aged 18-30 years who received the YFV17D yellow fever vaccine. This CDR3 is CASSLPTSGGTREQFF. The CDR3 DNA sequence: TGCGCCAGCAGCTTGCCGACTAGCGGGGGGACTCGTGAGCAGTTCTTC.